This passage covers 5 T cell receptor beta chains from one sample sequenced in a study of a mutant IDH1 vaccine in newly diagnosed glioma. Documented time point: week 23, last vaccination. Topical imiquimod accompanied each vaccine dose, which consisted of 300 ug of mutant IDH1 20-mer peptide. Measured with immunoSEQ multiplex PCR; TCRdb has only the in-frame clones, and not every one. The sample contains 82,000 or so clones, 65% to 90% of which appear only once. No antigens are known for them. The starting material was PBMCs, obtained from a glioma patient whose treatment included an IDH1 peptide vaccine. The receptors shown here come from a man aged 25 to 40 with glioma. Some clones in this sample may be carry-over from other donors' samples.

The V call is TRBV19, the J call TRBJ2-2, with TRBD1 identical over 7 bases. Germline trimming cut 7 bases from V and 0 bases from J; bases unmatched to any gene: 2. The germline gives CDR1 LNHDA, CDR2 SQIVND (reference sequence). CDR3 length: 14 residues. CDR3 sequence (DNA): TGTGCCAGTATTGACAGGGCGAACACCGGGGAGCTGTTTTTT. This codes for CASIDRANTGELFF.

The V call is TRBV28, the J call TRBJ1-1; tentative D call: TRBD1 (5 bases). There are 16 residues in the CDR3. Trimming removed 3 bases at V and 0 bases at J, with 14 bases between. The germline gives CDR1 MDHEN, CDR2 SYDVKM. The CDR3 DNA sequence: TGTGCCAGCAGTTTTCGGGGGGGACTCCTGAACACTGAAGCTTTCTTT. Translating it yields CASSFRGGLLNTEAFF.

This clone was seen just once. J is TRBJ2-7 and V is TRBV7-2; D gene ambiguous. The germline V gene encodes CDR1 SGHTA and CDR2 FQGNSA. The CDR3 consists of 13 residues. Deletions cut 5 bases from V and 3 bases from J, with 11 bases between. CDR3 amino acids: CASSPLPFYEQYF. DNA of the CDR3: TGTGCCAGCAGCCCACTCCCTTTCTACGAGCAGTACTTC.

This clone has a single count. CDR3 nucleotides: TGTGCCAGCAGCCCAACAGCAGGGACTGGAAACACCATATATTTT. It specifies CASSPTAGTGNTIYF. J is TRBJ1-3 and V is TRBV7-9, with a possible D match to TRBD1 (5 bases). This CDR3 region has 15 residues. Germline V gene data show CDR1 as SEHNR and CDR2 as FQNEAQ (reference sequence). V was shortened by 5 bases and J by 2 bases, with 13 bases between the two germline ends. Complete variable domain (other parts from reference TRBV7-9 and TRBJ1-3): DTGVSQNPRHKITKRGQNVTFRCDPISEHNRLYWYRQTLGQGPEFLTYFQNEAQLEKSRLLSDRFSAERPKGSFSTLEIQRTEQGDSAMYLCASSPTAGTGNTIYFGEGSWLTVV.

The V call is TRBV2, the J call TRBJ2-6; D is undetermined. Trimming stripped 5 bases from V and 0 bases from J, with 5 bases between. Germline loops: CDR1 SNHLY, CDR2 FYNNEI. The CDR3 has 14 residues. The CDR3 sequence is CASSFSSGANVLTF. CDR3 sequence (DNA): TGTGCCAGCAGTTTTAGCTCTGGGGCCAACGTCCTGACTTTC. The entire variable domain, with the rest obtained from reference TRBV2 and TRBJ2-6, is as follows: EPEVTQTPSHQVTQMGQEVILRCVPISNHLYFYWYRQILGQKVEFLVSFYNNEISEKSEIFDDQFSVERPDGSNFTLKIRSTKLEDSAMYFCASSFSSGANVLTFGAGSRLTVL.